Below are 20 T cell receptor beta chains sequenced from a single sample in a study of blood T cell repertoires in COVID-19. TCRdb's copy holds only in-frame clones and misses some; the assay was immunoSEQ multiplex PCR. The table includes 100,000 to 110,000 clones, approximately 80% detected once. The sample comprised peripheral blood. These receptors originate from a woman between 70 and 85 years old with acute or convalescent COVID-19.

The chain couples TRBV10-2 to TRBJ2-3, with 9 bases fitting TRBD2. The CDR3 has 14 amino acids. Germline V gives CDR1 WSHSY, CDR2 SAAADI. The V gene end was trimmed by 7 bases and the J gene end by 6 bases; junction bases not matched to a gene: 8. As DNA, the CDR3 is TGCGCCAGCATGGAAGCGGGGGGCGTCGATACGCAGTATTTT. Translating gives CASMEAGGVDTQYF.

This CDR3 reads CASSYSKTGEKLFF. The CDR3 nucleotides read TGTGCCAGCAGTTACTCTAAAACGGGAGAAAAACTGTTTTTT. The chain carries TRBV6-5 and TRBJ1-4; D uncertain. Trimming shortened V by 0 bases and J by 8 bases, and 10 bases separated the two germline ends. CDR3 length equals 14 residues. CDR1 is MNHEY, CDR2 SVGAGI, per germline.

This rearrangement joins TRBV13 to TRBJ1-2; tentative D call: TRBD1 (6 bases). The CDR3 spans 16 residues. Trimming removed 0 bases at V and 7 bases at J, with 18 bases between. In germline, CDR1 is PRHDT, CDR2 FYEKMQ (reference sequence). The CDR3 region is CASSLGALRGIGGYTF. As DNA, the CDR3 is TGTGCCAGCAGCTTAGGAGCGTTAAGGGGGATAGGTGGCTACACCTTC.

This clone was observed a few times. V usage is TRBV19 and J usage is TRBJ1-1, with 7 positions matching TRBD1. With 9 bases clipped from V and 1 base from J, the junction kept 5 bases outside the gene matches. There are 13 residues in the CDR3. From germline, CDR1 is LNHDA and CDR2 SQIVND (reference sequence). The CDR3 bases are TGTGCCAGCAGGGGGATTCGGAACACTGAAGCTTTCTTT. Residues: CASRGIRNTEAFF.

V and J are TRBV4-3 and TRBJ1-4, with D possibly matching TRBD1 (6 bases). Trimming left V 0 bases short and J 2 bases short, with 7 bases between. This CDR3 is built from 15 residues. Germline lookup yields CDR1 LGHNA and CDR2 YSLEER. CDR3: CASSQDRGTNEKLFF. CDR3 DNA: TGCGCCAGCAGCCAAGATAGGGGGACTAATGAAAAACTGTTTTTT.

The V and J genes are TRBV5-1 and TRBJ2-7; D is perhaps TRBD2 (5 bases). The CDR3 spans 16 residues. CDR1 SGHRS and CDR2 YFSETQ come from the germline V gene. V was shortened by 3 bases and J by 5 bases, with 21 bases between the two germline ends. This CDR3 reads CASSSGNLGSIDEQYF. The CDR3 DNA reads as TGCGCCAGCAGCTCCGGGAATTTGGGTTCAATAGACGAGCAGTACTTC.

J is TRBJ2-1 and V is TRBV19, with TRBD2 as a possible D gene (7 bases). Looked up from germline, CDR1 is LNHDA and CDR2 is SQIVND (reference sequence). This CDR3 is 15 amino acids long. Trimming shortened V by 1 base and J by 7 bases, and 14 bases separated the two germline ends. The CDR3 DNA follows: TGTGCCAGTAGTATAGTATCGGGGGGCGGGAATGAGCAGTTCTTC. This translates into CASSIVSGGGNEQFF.

V is TRBV7-8 and J is TRBJ1-4; the D is unclear. V was cut by 4 bases and J by 0 bases, with 15 bases left in between. CDR1 is SGHVS, CDR2 FQNEAQ, per germline. CDR3 length: 17 amino acids. The CDR3 spells CASSSLAGWTTNEKLFF. DNA of the CDR3: TGTGCCAGCAGCTCCCTAGCGGGGTGGACAACTAATGAAAAACTGTTTTTT.

The J gene is TRBJ2-3, the V gene TRBV3-1 (or the pseudogene TRBV3-2); 7 nucleotides agree with TRBD1. The CDR3 has 21 amino acids. Losses at the gene ends were 0 bases for V and 0 bases for J; bases not matched to a gene: 18. The V gene's germline CDR1 is LGHDT and CDR2 YNNKEL (reference sequence). CDR3 region: CASSQDLLHPGQRTSTDTQYF. The CDR3 nucleotides are TGTGCCAGCAGCCAAGATCTCCTGCATCCGGGACAGAGAACTAGCACAGATACGCAGTATTTT.

The V gene is TRBV5-8, the J gene TRBJ1-1; 7 bases are shared with TRBD1. The CDR3 is made up of 15 amino acids. CDR1 and CDR2 (germline): SGHTS, YDEGEE. V gave up 0 bases and J gave up 5 bases; unmatched junction bases: 7. The chain's CDR3 is CASSLGQGRGTEAFF. CDR3 nucleotides: TGTGCCAGCAGCTTGGGCCAGGGCAGGGGGACTGAAGCTTTCTTT.

The sample holds a few counts of this clone. J is TRBJ1-5 and V is TRBV18; 8 nucleotides line up with TRBD1. This CDR3 has 14 residues. Germline V gene lookup returns CDR1 KGHSH and CDR2 LQKENI. V shed 3 bases, J shed 3 bases, and the junction held 1 base outside the gene matches. The CDR3 region has the DNA TGTGCCAGCTCACCGGGACAGGTCAATCAGCCCCAGCATTTT. Its translation: CASSPGQVNQPQHF.

The rearrangement joins TRBV7-6 to TRBJ1-1; D remains unclear. Trimming cost V 1 base and J 8 bases, with 5 bases left between them. The CDR3 covers 11 residues. CDR1 is SGHVS, CDR2 FNYEAQ, per germline. The CDR3 reads CASSLEREAFF. CDR3 sequence (DNA): TGTGCCAGCAGCTTAGAGAGGGAAGCTTTCTTT.

The J gene is TRBJ2-5, the V gene TRBV6-5, with a possible D match to TRBD2 (7 bases). V lost 5 bases to trimming and J lost 5 bases, with 18 bases between them. From germline, CDR1 is MNHEY and CDR2 SVGAGI. The length of the CDR3 is 15 residues. The CDR3 coding sequence is TGTGCCAGCAGTAGGGGGGGTTTGGTCGGGGAGACCCAGTACTTC. It is translated as CASSRGGLVGETQYF.

In nucleotides, the CDR3 is TGTGCCAGCAGTAATACAGGGGCCCAGAGCCCGGGGGCTGAAGCTTTCTTT. Its translation is CASSNTGAQSPGAEAFF. The chain employs TRBV9 and TRBJ1-1, with TRBD1 matching 7 bases. CDR3 length: 17 residues. V shed 5 bases and J 6 bases; nucleotides not matched to a gene: 19. Germline-derived CDR1 and CDR2 are SGDLS and YYNGEE. Complete variable domain (other parts from reference TRBV9 and TRBJ1-1): DSGVTQTPKHLITATGQRVTLRCSPRSGDLSVYWYQQSLDQGLQFLIQYYNGEERAKGNILERFSAQQFPDLHSELNLSSLELGDSALYFCASSNTGAQSPGAEAFFGQGTRLTVV.

The gene calls are TRBV3-1 (or the pseudogene TRBV3-2) and TRBJ1-1, with 8 bases aligning to TRBD1. The ends lost 8 bases at V and 0 bases at J; junction bases unmatched: 14. Germline V gene lookup returns CDR1 LGHDT and CDR2 YNNKEL (reference sequence). The CDR3 runs 17 residues. Here the CDR3 DNA reads TGTGCCAGCCAGGGGGCCCAAAAACGACAGATGAACACTGAAGCTTTCTTT. It is translated as CASQGAQKRQMNTEAFF.

The rearrangement uses TRBV6-2 or TRBV6-3 and TRBJ2-7; a possible D gene is TRBD2 (6 bases). Between the trimmed V and J ends, which lost 5 bases and 6 bases, there was a span of 20 bases. This CDR3 has 15 amino acids. CDR1 is MNHEY, CDR2 SVGEGT, per germline. The CDR3 DNA reads TGTGCCAGCAGTGATACCGATGGTCCGGGAGCCGAGCAGTACTTC. It encodes CASSDTDGPGAEQYF.

This clone came up a few times. The chain carries TRBV2 and TRBJ1-1; a weak D match, TRBD1 (5 bases). The CDR3 loop spans 16 amino acids. Trimming stripped 1 base from V and 0 bases from J, with 12 bases between. Germline-derived CDR1 and CDR2 are SNHLY and FYNNEI. The CDR3 bases are TGTGCCAGCAGTGAAGGGAGGAGGGGTGTGAACACTGAAGCTTTCTTT. It is translated as CASSEGRRGVNTEAFF. The full variable domain, with the rest looked up from reference TRBV2 and TRBJ1-1, is EPEVTQTPSHQVTQMGQEVILRCVPISNHLYFYWYRQILGQKVEFLVSFYNNEISEKSEIFDDQFSVERPDGSNFTLKIRSTKLEDSAMYFCASSEGRRGVNTEAFFGQGTRLTVV.

The chain combines TRBV19 with TRBJ1-2; D possibly corresponds to TRBD1 (6 bases). Germline CDR1 reads LNHDA; CDR2 reads SQIVND (reference sequence). The V end lost 4 bases, the J end lost 5 bases, and 14 bases lay between the germline ends. There are 14 residues in the CDR3. In DNA form, the CDR3 reads TGTGCCAGTAGTACAGACATGGACAGATATGGCTACACCTTC. It specifies CASSTDMDRYGYTF.

The chain recombines TRBV19 with TRBJ2-3; maybe TRBD2 (6 bases). V lost 5 bases and J lost 4, with 19 bases in between. Germline V lookup: CDR1 LNHDA, CDR2 SQIVND (reference sequence). The CDR3 runs to 16 residues. In DNA, the CDR3 is TGTGCCAGTAGTCCGACCGGCAGGGAGGTGGCAGATACGCAGTATTTT. This codes for CASSPTGREVADTQYF.

This clone was seen only a few times. The rearrangement joins TRBV7-8 to TRBJ2-5; TRBD2 agrees at 9 bases. From germline, CDR1 is SGHVS and CDR2 FQNEAQ. This CDR3 has 17 residues. The V segment lost 3 bases and the J segment 6 bases; nucleotides outside the gene matches: 14. Here the CDR3 reads CASSFRGGGGLPQTQYF. The DNA for the CDR3 is TGTGCCAGCAGCTTTCGGGGCGGGGGGGGGCTGCCCCAGACCCAGTACTTC. The full variable domain, with the rest looked up from reference TRBV7-8 and TRBJ2-5, is GAGVSQSPRYKVAKRGQDVALRCDPISGHVSLFWYQQALGQGPEFLTYFQNEAQLDKSGLPSDRFFAERPEGSVSTLKIQRTQQEDSAVYLCASSFRGGGGLPQTQYFGPGTRLLVL.